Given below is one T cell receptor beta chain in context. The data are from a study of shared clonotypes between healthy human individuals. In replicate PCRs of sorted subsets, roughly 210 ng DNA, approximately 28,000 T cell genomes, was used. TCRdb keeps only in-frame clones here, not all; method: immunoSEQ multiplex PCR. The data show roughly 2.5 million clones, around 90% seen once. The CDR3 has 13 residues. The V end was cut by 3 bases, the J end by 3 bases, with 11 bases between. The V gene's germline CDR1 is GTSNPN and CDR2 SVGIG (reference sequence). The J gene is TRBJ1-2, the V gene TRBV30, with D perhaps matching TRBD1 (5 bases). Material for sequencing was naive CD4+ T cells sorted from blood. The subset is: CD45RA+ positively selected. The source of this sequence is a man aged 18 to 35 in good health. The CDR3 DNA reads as TGTGCCTGGAGAAGGGGACGAGACTATGGCTACACCTTC. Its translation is CAWRRGRDYGYTF.